A selection of T cell receptor beta chains follows, all from one sample in a study of CD4 T cells in relation to SARS-CoV-2 and coronaviruses. The data were produced by immunoSEQ multiplex PCR, yet TCRdb's version contains in-frame clones alone and is incomplete. The profile shows some 65,000 clones, about 87% of them singletons. The sequenced sample was memory CD4+ T cells from PBMCs. These receptors were taken from a human donor in good health. Each CDR3 is given with its conserved first and last residue. D genes are given only for firm matches. Only part of the rows carry a size: once, few, many, or a class if the clone is expanded.

>.|.|TRBV5-5|TRBJ1-2
CASSLGAGRNYGYTF
TGTGCCAGCAGCTTGGGGGCTGGGAGGAACTATGGCTACACCTTC
>.|.|TRBV2|TRBJ2-7
CASLDSPPRNSYEQYF
TGTGCCAGCCTAGACAGTCCCCCCCGTAACTCCTACGAGCAGTACTTC
>once|.|TRBV7-6|TRBJ2-2
CASSLGTQNTGELFF
TGTGCCAGCAGCTTAGGGACTCAGAACACCGGGGAGCTGTTTTTT
>few|.|TRBV7-2|TRBJ1-6
CASSLSGSYNSPLHF
TGTGCCAGCAGCTTGTCGGGCTCCTATAATTCACCCCTCCACTTT
>.|TRBD1|TRBV18|TRBJ1-1
CASSQGQGGTEAFF
TGTGCCAGCTCACAGGGACAGGGGGGTACTGAAGCTTTCTTT
>.|.|TRBV4-1|TRBJ2-1
CASSQTTGRDQLYEQFF
TGCGCCAGCAGCCAAACGACAGGGAGGGACCAGCTATATGAGCAGTTCTTC
>.|.|TRBV18|TRBJ2-1
CASSPPSTEPNEQFF
TGTGCCAGCTCACCCCCCTCGACCGAACCCAATGAGCAGTTCTTC
>.|TRBD2|TRBV30|TRBJ2-5
CAWSVAGRETQYF
TGTGCCTGGAGTGTAGCGGGAAGAGAGACCCAGTACTTC
>.|.|TRBV6-6|TRBJ2-4
CASSYGASKHIQYF
TGTGCCAGCAGTTACGGGGCTAGCAAGCACATTCAGTACTTC
>.|.|TRBV6-5|TRBJ2-1
CASSRRNNEQFF
TGTGCCAGCAGTAGGAGGAACAATGAGCAGTTCTTC
>.|.|TRBV6-1|TRBJ2-7
CASSDYYEQYF
TGTGCCAGCAGTGATTACTACGAGCAGTACTTC
>.|.|TRBV19|TRBJ1-5
CASSIIGQIGIQPQHF
TGTGCCAGTAGTATTATAGGACAAATTGGGATACAGCCCCAGCATTTT
>.|TRBD1|TRBV5-1|TRBJ2-3
CASSPGDRFRDTQYF
TGCGCCAGCAGCCCGGGGGACAGGTTCAGAGATACGCAGTATTTT
>few|TRBD1|TRBV7-2|TRBJ2-4
CASSSQGARSKNIQYF
TGTGCCAGCAGCTCCCAGGGGGCGAGGAGCAAAAACATTCAGTACTTC
>.|.|TRBV9|TRBJ2-2
CASSVGQDPTGELFF
TGTGCCAGCAGCGTAGGACAGGATCCCACCGGGGAGCTGTTTTTT
>.|.|TRBV7-3|TRBJ2-7
CASSLTGDSGEQYF
TGTGCCAGCAGCTTAACTGGGGATTCGGGCGAGCAGTACTTC
>.|TRBD2|TRBV10-3|TRBJ2-2
CAISAAAGLAGVTGELFF
TGTGCCATCAGCGCCGCAGCAGGACTAGCGGGAGTCACCGGGGAGCTGTTTTTT
>.|TRBD2|TRBV3-1/TRBV3-2|TRBJ2-1
CASSPRTSAPLSYNEQFF
TGTGCCAGCAGCCCACGGACTAGCGCACCACTCTCCTACAATGAGCAGTTCTTC
>.|.|TRBV5-1|TRBJ2-7
CASSLLSTSAGNEQYF
TGCGCCAGCAGCTTGCTCAGTACTAGTGCCGGCAACGAGCAGTACTTC
>.|.|TRBV19|TRBJ2-7
CASSMGTFSYEQYF
TGTGCCAGTAGTATGGGGACATTCTCCTACGAGCAGTACTTC
>.|.|TRBV3-1/TRBV3-2|TRBJ2-7
CASSQDQAASSYEQYF
TGTGCCAGCAGCCAAGATCAAGCGGCCAGCTCCTACGAGCAGTACTTC
>.|.|TRBV3-1/TRBV3-2|TRBJ2-7
CASSQGRPYEQYF
TGTGCCAGCAGCCAAGGTCGCCCTTACGAGCAGTACTTC
>.|.|TRBV29-1|TRBJ2-6
CSVLSGANVLTF
TGCAGCGTTCTTTCTGGGGCCAACGTCCTGACTTTC
>.|TRBD1|TRBV7-8|TRBJ2-1
CASSLSGQDHNEQFF
TGTGCCAGCAGCTTATCGGGACAGGACCACAATGAGCAGTTCTTC
>.|.|TRBV24-1|TRBJ1-2
CATSYREGGYTF
TGTGCCACCAGCTACAGGGAAGGTGGCTACACCTTC
>.|TRBD1|TRBV7-9|TRBJ1-1
CASSPFRQGGTEAFF
TGTGCCAGCAGTCCCTTTCGACAGGGTGGAACTGAAGCTTTCTTT
>few|.|TRBV6-5|TRBJ2-7
CASSSPGVEEQYF
TGTGCCAGCAGTTCTCCAGGGGTGGAGGAACAGTACTTC
>.|TRBD2|TRBV7-9|TRBJ2-3
CASEVAGGLAKDTDTQYF
TGTGCCAGCGAGGTAGCGGGGGGTCTAGCGAAGGACACAGATACGCAGTATTTT
>.|.|TRBV7-9|TRBJ2-1
CASSLALGRGDNEQFF
TGTGCCAGCAGCTTAGCCCTCGGCAGGGGGGACAATGAGCAGTTCTTC
>.|.|TRBV2|TRBJ2-7
CASSDLGGAGSYEQYF
TGTGCCAGCAGTGATTTGGGGGGCGCGGGGTCCTACGAGCAGTACTTC
>.|.|TRBV28|TRBJ1-2
CASSLGGYGYTF
TGTGCCAGCAGTTTAGGGGGATACGGCTACACCTTC
>.|TRBD2|TRBV7-8|TRBJ2-1
CASSLILAGLSYNEQFF
TGTGCCAGCAGCTTAATCCTAGCGGGACTCTCCTACAATGAGCAGTTCTTC
>.|.|TRBV4-1|TRBJ2-3
CASSQTGPASPDTQYF
TGCGCCAGCAGCCAAACTGGACCCGCTTCCCCAGATACGCAGTATTTT
>.|.|TRBV7-3|TRBJ2-1
CASSLTSLFAHEQFF
TGTGCCAGCAGCTTAACGAGCTTGTTCGCCCATGAGCAGTTCTTC
>.|TRBD2|TRBV4-1|TRBJ2-1
CASSPGGRGYRNEQFF
TGCGCCAGCAGCCCGGGGGGGCGAGGTTACAGAAATGAGCAGTTCTTC
>.|.|TRBV10-3|TRBJ2-3
CAISESTSTDTQYF
TGTGCCATCAGTGAGTCGACCAGCACAGATACGCAGTATTTT
>.|TRBD1|TRBV6-5|TRBJ1-6
CASRDRGTGNSPLHF
TGTGCCAGCAGGGACAGGGGGACGGGCAATTCACCCCTCCACTTT
>.|TRBD2|TRBV5-6|TRBJ2-7
CASHKRGYEQYF
TGTGCCAGCCATAAGCGGGGGTACGAGCAGTACTTC
>.|.|TRBV30|TRBJ2-1
CAWSSKDHLYNEQFF
TGTGCCTGGAGTTCGAAAGACCATCTCTACAATGAGCAGTTCTTC
>few|TRBD1|TRBV30|TRBJ1-4
CASLRDSGEKLFF
TGTGCCTCCCTCCGGGACAGTGGAGAAAAACTGTTTTTT
>few|.|TRBV10-3|TRBJ1-5
CAISESFKIGAASGQPQHF
TGTGCCATCAGTGAGTCATTTAAAATCGGCGCCGCTTCTGGTCAGCCCCAGCATTTT
>.|TRBD2|TRBV10-1|TRBJ2-1
CASGRGLAGYNEQFF
TGCGCCAGCGGACGGGGACTAGCGGGCTACAATGAGCAGTTCTTC
>.|TRBD1|TRBV7-9|TRBJ2-7
CASSTSTGGRPYEQYF
TGTGCCAGCAGCACCTCAACAGGGGGGAGACCCTACGAGCAGTACTTC
>.|.|TRBV21-1|TRBJ1-5
CASSKKRRGGIGNQPQHF
TGTGCCAGCAGCAAAAAGAGGAGGGGGGGGATAGGCAATCAGCCCCAGCATTTT
>.|TRBD2|TRBV5-1|TRBJ2-3
CASSGGGFAGADTQYF
TGCGCCAGCAGCGGGGGGGGTTTTGCGGGGGCAGATACGCAGTATTTT
>.|TRBD1|TRBV2|TRBJ1-1
CASSEATGATEAFF
TGTGCCAGCAGTGAAGCGACAGGGGCCACTGAAGCTTTCTTT
>.|.|TRBV2|TRBJ1-1
CASTMGWGSNTEAFF
TGTGCCAGCACAATGGGTTGGGGGAGTAACACTGAAGCTTTCTTT
>.|.|TRBV11-2|TRBJ2-7
CASSLALAGNFYEQYF
TGTGCCAGCAGCTTAGCGTTGGCAGGGAATTTTTACGAGCAGTACTTC
>few|TRBD1|TRBV5-4|TRBJ2-3
CASSPAGTGGVDTQYF
TGTGCCAGCAGCCCAGCCGGGACAGGGGGCGTAGATACGCAGTATTTT
>.|.|TRBV29-1|TRBJ2-3
CSVLPDRNTDTQYF
TGCAGCGTCCTGCCGGACCGAAACACAGATACGCAGTATTTT
>few|TRBD1|TRBV19|TRBJ1-5
CASSRQGAYQPQHF
TGTGCCAGTAGCCGACAGGGGGCCTATCAGCCCCAGCATTTT
>once|TRBD1|TRBV7-2|TRBJ2-5
CASSPDRDQETQYF
TGTGCCAGCAGCCCCGACAGGGACCAAGAGACCCAGTACTTC
>.|TRBD2|TRBV9|TRBJ2-2
CASSARLAGIGGELFF
TGTGCCAGCAGCGCCAGACTAGCGGGAATCGGCGGGGAGCTGTTTTTT